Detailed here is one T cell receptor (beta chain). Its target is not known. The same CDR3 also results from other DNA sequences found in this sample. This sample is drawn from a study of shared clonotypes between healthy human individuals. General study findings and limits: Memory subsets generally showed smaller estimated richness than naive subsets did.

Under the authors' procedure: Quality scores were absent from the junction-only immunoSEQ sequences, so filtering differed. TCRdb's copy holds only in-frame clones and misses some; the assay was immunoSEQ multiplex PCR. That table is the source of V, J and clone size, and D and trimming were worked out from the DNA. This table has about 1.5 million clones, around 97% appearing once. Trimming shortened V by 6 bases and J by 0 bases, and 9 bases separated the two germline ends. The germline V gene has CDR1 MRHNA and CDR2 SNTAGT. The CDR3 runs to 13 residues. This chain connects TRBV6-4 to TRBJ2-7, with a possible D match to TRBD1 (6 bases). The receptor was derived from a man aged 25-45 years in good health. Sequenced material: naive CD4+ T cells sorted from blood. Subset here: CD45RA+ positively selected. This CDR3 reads CASSRDTSYEQYF. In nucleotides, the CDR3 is TGTGCCAGCAGCCGGGACACCTCCTACGAGCAGTACTTC.